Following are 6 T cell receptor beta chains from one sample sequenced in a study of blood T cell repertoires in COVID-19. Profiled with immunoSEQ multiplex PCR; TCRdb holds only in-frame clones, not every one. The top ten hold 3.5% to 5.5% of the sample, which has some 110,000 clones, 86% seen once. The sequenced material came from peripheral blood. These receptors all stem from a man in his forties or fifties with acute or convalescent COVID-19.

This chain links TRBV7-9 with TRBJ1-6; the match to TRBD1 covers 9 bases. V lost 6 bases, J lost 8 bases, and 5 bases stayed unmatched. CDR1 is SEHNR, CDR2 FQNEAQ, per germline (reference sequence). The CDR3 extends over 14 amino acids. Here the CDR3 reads CASRPRQGDSPLHF. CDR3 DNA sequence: TGTGCCAGCAGGCCGCGACAGGGGGATTCACCCCTCCACTTT.

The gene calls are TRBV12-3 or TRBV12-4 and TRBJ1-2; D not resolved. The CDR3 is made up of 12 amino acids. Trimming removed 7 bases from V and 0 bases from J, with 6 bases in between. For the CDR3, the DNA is TGTGCCAGCACCTTTGCTAACTATGGCTACACCTTC. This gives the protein CASTFANYGYTF.

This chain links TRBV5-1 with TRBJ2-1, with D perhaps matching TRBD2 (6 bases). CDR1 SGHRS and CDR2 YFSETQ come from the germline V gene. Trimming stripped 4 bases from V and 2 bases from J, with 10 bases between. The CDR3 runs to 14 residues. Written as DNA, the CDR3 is TGCGCCAGCAGCCCCGGGACTGCCTACAATGAGCAGTTCTTC. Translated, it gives CASSPGTAYNEQFF.

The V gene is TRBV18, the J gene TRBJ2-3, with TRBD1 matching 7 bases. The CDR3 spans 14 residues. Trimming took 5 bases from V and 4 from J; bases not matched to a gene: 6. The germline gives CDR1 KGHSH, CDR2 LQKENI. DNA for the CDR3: TGTGCCAGCTCAGCACAGGGGCAGTCAGATACGCAGTATTTT. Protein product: CASSAQGQSDTQYF.

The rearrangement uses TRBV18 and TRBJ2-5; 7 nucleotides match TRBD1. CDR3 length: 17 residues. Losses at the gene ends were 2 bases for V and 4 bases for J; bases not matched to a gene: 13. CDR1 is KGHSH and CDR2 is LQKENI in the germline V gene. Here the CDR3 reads CASSPMSGQDGGETQYF. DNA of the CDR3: TGTGCCAGCTCACCAATGTCCGGACAGGACGGCGGAGAGACCCAGTACTTC.

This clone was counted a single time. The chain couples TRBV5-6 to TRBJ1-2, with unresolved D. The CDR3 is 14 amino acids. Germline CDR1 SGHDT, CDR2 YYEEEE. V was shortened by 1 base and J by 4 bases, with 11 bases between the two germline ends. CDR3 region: CASSLNDNLYGYTF. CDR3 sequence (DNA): TGTGCCAGCAGCTTGAATGACAACCTCTATGGCTACACCTTC. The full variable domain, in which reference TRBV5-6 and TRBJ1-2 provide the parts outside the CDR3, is DAGVTQSPTHLIKTRGQQVTLRCSPKSGHDTVSWYQQALGQGPQFIFQYYEEEERQRGNFPDRFSGHQFPNYSSELNVNALLLGDSALYLCASSLNDNLYGYTFGSGTRLTVV.